The present TCR beta chain was sequenced within a study of cytomegalovirus exposure and HLA in healthy donors. PCR amplification relied on 60 Vbeta primers (plus 13 Jbeta primers). Data came from immunoSEQ multiplex PCR; TCRdb stores just in-frame clones and leaves some out. The sample has more than 85,000 clones, just over 75% seen once. CDR1 is LNHDA, CDR2 SQIVND, per germline (reference sequence). The CDR3 loop spans 16 amino acids. Trimming shortened V by 0 bases and J by 1 base, and 12 bases separated the two germline ends. The source material was PBMCs. The receptor's source is a man aged 35-49 years in good health and CMV-seropositive. The chain employs TRBV19 and TRBJ1-1; the D is unclear. The CDR3 bases are TGTGCCAGTAGTATAGATCTTTGGGCCCCGAACACTGAAGCTTTCTTT. Translation: CASSIDLWAPNTEAFF.